This TCR beta chain appears in the sequencing data of a study of neurological immune-mediated disorders. By share, this clonotype ranks as medium-sized (0.01 to 0.1%). Its antigen remains unidentified. Germline V gene sequence: CDR1 MNHEY, CDR2 SMNVEV (reference sequence). Trimming at V came to 8 bases and at J to 7 bases, leaving 7 bases not matched to a gene. This CDR3 comprises 13 residues. TCRdb reanalysed the 5' RACE reads using MiXCR and keeps one entry per CDR3 protein. The sample has some 43,000 distinct CDR3 sequences, around 2.5% seen once; the top ten hold approximately 12%. Findings of the study overall: The greatest TCR clonal expansion appeared in HTLV-1-associated myelopathy and the smallest, falling below healthy controls, in multiple sclerosis. Phylogenetic grouping placed 18 of 34 multiple sclerosis patients' repertoires in one related-CDR3 cluster, a possible signature.

The rearrangement joins TRBV27 to TRBJ2-7; 11 bases map to TRBD2. This sequence was found in a man aged 25-45 years with multiple sclerosis. The sequenced material came from PBMCs. The DNA of the CDR3 is TGTGCCAGCGGCTCTAGCGGGGGGCGAGAGCAGTACTTC. Translated: CASGSSGGREQYF.